This T cell receptor beta chain was sequenced during a study of blood T cell repertoires in COVID-19. The overall study: Whether acute or convalescent, the COVID-19 samples came from the United States, Italy and Spain.

Original handling: Reference gene primer amplification yielded estimated nucleated cell counts. The method was immunoSEQ multiplex PCR; TCRdb's version includes in-frame clones alone and lacks a portion of them. V and J calls and clone size are copied from that table; D and trimming were computed from the DNA. In the table there are roughly 260,000 clones, roughly 87% of which are singletons. V shed 1 base and J shed 3 bases, with 15 bases lying between them. The CDR3 runs 16 residues. Germline CDR1 reads MNHNS; CDR2 reads SASEGT. This chain connects TRBV6-1 to TRBJ1-2; D is unresolved. This clonotype was sampled from a woman in her 30s with acute COVID-19. Input material: PBMCs or T cells enriched from blood (not recorded which). CDR3 in amino acids: CASSEVQSFGDYGYTF. Here the CDR3 DNA reads TGTGCCAGCAGTGAAGTGCAGTCTTTCGGGGACTATGGCTACACCTTC.